These 14 T cell receptor beta chains were sequenced from one sample in a study of vaccination effects on CD4 cells after COVID-19. Generated by immunoSEQ multiplex PCR, the TCRdb table keeps only in-frame clones and is missing some. The table lists 22,000 or so clones, roughly three quarters of them singletons. Antigen specificity for these receptors is unknown. Expansion with viral peptide pools was applied to antigen-specific CD4+ T cells by the ViraFEST assay prior to sequencing. Upon completion of more than eight days in culture, CD4+ T cells were isolated. Of the BNT162b2 and mRNA-1273 vaccines, participants received two doses of one or the other. Sequenced material: CD4+ T cells from PBMCs cultured with HCoV-229E spike peptides, taken after COVID-19 vaccination. These TCRs come from a human donor who received a COVID-19 vaccine.

The chain employs TRBV6-4 and TRBJ2-3; TRBD2 aligns across 10 bases. The CDR3 covers 16 residues. V lost 4 bases to trimming and J lost 5 bases; unmatched junction nucleotides: 9. The germline gives CDR1 MRHNA, CDR2 SNTAGT. The CDR3 loop is CASSVRSGGGGDTQYF. CDR3 in DNA: TGTGCCAGCAGTGTTCGGAGCGGGGGGGGAGGAGATACGCAGTATTTT.

CDR3 sequence: CASSYSGQLNEQFF. CDR3 nucleotide sequence: TGTGCCAGCAGTTACTCGGGACAGTTAAATGAGCAGTTCTTC. The chain is built from TRBV6-6 and TRBJ2-1, with 7 nucleotides matching TRBD1. J lost 7 bases, V lost 0 bases, and 3 bases had no gene match. The CDR3 length is 14 residues. From germline, CDR1 is MNHNY and CDR2 SVGAGI (reference sequence).

This clone turned up a few times. V and J are TRBV5-6 and TRBJ2-7; D unclear. CDR1 and CDR2 from the germline V gene are SGHDT and YYEEEE. Trimming pared 7 bases from V and 3 bases from J, leaving 17 bases between. The CDR3 contains 14 residues. The CDR3 spells CASAPWPADYEQYF. The CDR3 DNA reads as TGTGCCAGCGCCCCCTGGCCAGCTGACTACGAGCAGTACTTC.

The sample holds one count of this clone. The rearrangement joins TRBV7-9 to TRBJ1-6; tentatively, D is TRBD1 (6 bases). V was clipped by 5 bases and J by 8 bases, with 19 bases between them. The CDR3 is made up of 16 amino acids. Germline CDR1 is SEHNR and CDR2 is FQNEAQ (reference sequence). CDR3 amino acids: CASSVSRGRGDSPLHF. CDR3 nucleotides: TGTGCCAGCAGCGTTTCCCGGGGGCGCGGGGATTCACCCCTCCACTTT.

The chain carries TRBV19 and TRBJ1-5, with D tentatively TRBD1 (5 bases). CDR3 length: 15 residues. The germline V and J ends were trimmed by 1 base and 5 bases, with 12 bases remaining between them. Looked up from germline, CDR1 is LNHDA and CDR2 is SQIVND (reference sequence). CDR3 bases: TGTGCCAGTAGTATAGTTCATGGGGCGGATCAGCCCCAGCATTTT. Protein product: CASSIVHGADQPQHF.

V gene TRBV3-1 (or the pseudogene TRBV3-2) combines with J gene TRBJ1-3; no firm D call. This CDR3 contains 13 residues. V gave up 8 bases and J gave up 0 bases, with 8 bases separating them. CDR1 LGHDT and CDR2 YNNKEL come from the germline V gene (reference sequence). The CDR3 sequence is CASSGSSGNTIYF. In nucleotides, the CDR3 is TGTGCCAGCTCCGGAAGCTCTGGAAACACCATATATTTT.

This chain connects TRBV19 to TRBJ2-3, with 7 bases that match TRBD1. CDR1 is LNHDA, CDR2 SQIVND, per germline (reference sequence). With 2 bases clipped from V and 4 bases from J, the junction kept 6 bases outside the gene matches. The CDR3 length is 15 residues. CDR3 nucleotide sequence: TGTGCCAGTAGTATATCGGGGACAGACCCAGATACGCAGTATTTT. Protein sequence: CASSISGTDPDTQYF.

The rearrangement links TRBV5-1 to TRBJ2-7; tentatively, D is TRBD1 (5 bases). V gave up 3 bases and J gave up 3 bases, with 19 bases separating them. This CDR3 contains 16 residues. Germline loops: CDR1 SGHRS, CDR2 YFSETQ. CDR3 residues: CASSYGIGRANYEQYF. The CDR3, as DNA: TGCGCCAGCAGCTACGGTATCGGCAGGGCCAACTACGAGCAGTACTTC.

The chain employs TRBV7-7 and TRBJ2-5; 12 bases match TRBD2. The V gene end was trimmed by 5 bases and the J gene end by 1 base; junction bases not matched to a gene: 8. The CDR3 runs 17 residues. CDR1 SSHAT and CDR2 FNYEAQ come from the germline V gene (reference sequence). As DNA, the CDR3 is TGTGCCAGCAGCCCCGGCAGACTAGCGGGAGCCCAAGAGACCCAGTACTTC. Protein product: CASSPGRLAGAQETQYF.

This chain links TRBV7-8 with TRBJ2-1; D may be TRBD1 (5 bases). V lost 0 bases, J lost 6 bases, and 9 bases lay in between. The CDR3 is 14 amino acids. Germline CDR1 is SGHVS and CDR2 is FQNEAQ. CDR3 bases: TGTGCCAGCAGCTTAGCTTTTGGGGCCAATGAGCAGTTCTTC. Protein sequence: CASSLAFGANEQFF.

The chain uses TRBV30 and TRBJ1-2; 7 bases are shared with TRBD1. The CDR3 is 14 amino acids. The trim removed 5 bases at V and 4 bases at J, leaving 10 bases unmatched. CDR1 is GTSNPN, CDR2 SVGIG, per germline (reference sequence). CDR3 DNA sequence: TGTGCCTGGGGGCCCCTCGGGACAGCCTATGGCTACACCTTC. Amino acid sequence: CAWGPLGTAYGYTF. The variable domain in full, with the rest retrieved from reference TRBV30 and TRBJ1-2, is SQTIHQWPATLVQPVGSPLSLECTVEGTSNPNLYWYRQAAGRGLQLLFYSVGIGQISSEVPQNLSASRPQDRQFILSSKKLLLSDSGFYLCAWGPLGTAYGYTFGSGTRLTVV.

The V call is TRBV5-5, the J call TRBJ1-5; D unclear. The CDR3 runs to 15 residues. V was shortened by 2 bases and J by 4 bases, with 13 bases between the two germline ends. Germline V gene data show CDR1 as SGHKS and CDR2 as YYEKEE (reference sequence). CDR3: CASSFQLSGNQPQHF. DNA for the CDR3: TGTGCCAGCAGCTTTCAGTTGAGTGGTAATCAGCCCCAGCATTTT.

CDR3 nucleotides: TGCGCCAGCAGCCAACCCGCCTTCTCGGGTGGCTACACCTTC. The encoded protein is CASSQPAFSGGYTF. V is TRBV4-1 and J is TRBJ1-2, with D uncertain. This CDR3 is 14 amino acids long. V lost 2 bases to trimming and J lost 7 bases, with 14 bases between them. Germline CDR1 reads MGHRA; CDR2 reads YSYEKL.

The chain couples TRBV12-5 to TRBJ1-6; 7 bases line up with TRBD1. Trimming took 1 base from V and 10 from J; bases not matched to a gene: 1. This CDR3 has 13 residues. Looked up from germline, CDR1 is LGHNT and CDR2 is FRNRAP. In nucleotides, the CDR3 is TGTGCTAGTGGTTTGGACAGGGGATCACCCCTCCACTTT. Protein: CASGLDRGSPLHF. Full variable domain (rest looked up from reference TRBV12-5 and TRBJ1-6): DARVTQTPRHKVTEMGQEVTMRCQPILGHNTVFWYRQTMMQGLELLAYFRNRAPLDDSGMPKDRFSAEMPDATLATLKIQPSEPRDSAVYFCASGLDRGSPLHFGNGTRLTVT.